This passage covers 25 T cell receptor beta chains from one sample sequenced in a study of CD8+CD57+ T cells in acquired aplastic anemia. The study profiled TCR beta VDJ and CDR3 using genomic DNA as template. TCRdb reprocessed the reads via MiXCR and lists one record per CDR3 protein. The table records 400,000 to 450,000 distinct CDR3 sequences, 65% to 80% of them present only once. The sample taken for sequencing was sorted CD4+, CD8+, or CD8+CD57+ T cells (not recorded which) from PBMCs. The receptors were gathered from a human donor in good health, serving as a control.

With regard to this clonotype: This may be a read error: a much more frequent sequence differs by one nucleotide. This chain links TRBV14 with TRBJ1-3; D uncertain. Germline-derived CDR1 and CDR2 are SGHDN and FVKESK. The CDR3 has 14 amino acids. The CDR3, as DNA: TGTGCCAGCAGCCAGACCAGCTCTGGAGACACCATATATTTT. Encoded protein: CASSQTSSGDTIYF.

The chain recombines TRBV9 with TRBJ2-7; D gene unclear. The CDR3 runs to 15 residues. Trimming cost V 2 bases and J 3 bases, with 15 bases left between them. Per germline, CDR1 SGDLS and CDR2 YYNGEE. The CDR3 DNA sequence: TGTGCCAGCAGCGTGATTGCCGGGCCCTACTACGAGCAGTACTTC. This encodes CASSVIAGPYYEQYF.

V is TRBV10-3 and J is TRBJ1-2; tentative D call: TRBD1 (6 bases). The germline CDR1 and CDR2 sequences are ENHRY and SYGVKD. V was clipped by 4 bases and J by 2 bases, with 11 bases between them. The CDR3 is 14 amino acids. This CDR3 reads CAISGHDRNYGYTF. In DNA form, the CDR3 reads TGTGCCATCAGTGGACACGACAGGAACTATGGCTACACCTTC.

The genes are TRBV7-8 and TRBJ2-7; 7 nucleotides match TRBD1. Germline-derived CDR1 and CDR2 are SGHVS and FQNEAQ. After removal of 9 bases from V and 5 bases from J, the junction contained 10 bases not matched to a gene. The CDR3 loop spans 13 amino acids. CDR3 in DNA: TGTGCCAGTAGTATAGGGACAGAGGACGAGCAGTACTTC. Protein: CASSIGTEDEQYF.

This clonotype was counted a single time. Germline is not matched at one junction end, which may reflect a read error. The chain is built from TRBV7-2 and TRBJ2-7; TRBD2 agrees at 12 bases. The germline V gene has CDR1 SGHTA and CDR2 FQGNSA. The CDR3 has 17 residues. The CDR3 sequence: CASSPTSGGTGAYEQYF. DNA of the CDR3: TGTGCCAGCAGCCCCACTAGCGGGGGGACGGGGGCCTATGAGCAGTACTTC.

The J gene is TRBJ1-1, the V gene TRBV5-4, with D maybe TRBD1 (6 bases). The CDR3 sequence is 16 residues long. From germline, CDR1 is SGHNT and CDR2 YYREEE (reference sequence). V shed 0 bases and J shed 5 bases, with 17 bases lying between them. CDR3 nucleotides: TGTGCCAGCAGCTTGGGAGCCAGGGGAGGAGGGACTGAAGCTTTCTTT. As protein: CASSLGARGGGTEAFF.

This clonotype came up once. The final CDR3 position lacks the conserved phenylalanine or tryptophan, pointing to a likely read error. The chain joins TRBV7-2 to TRBJ2-7; no clear D. V gave up 4 bases and J gave up 9 bases, with 16 bases separating them. The germline CDR1 and CDR2 sequences are SGHTA and FQGNSA. The CDR3 consists of 13 residues. CDR3 region: CASSSPPSSAQYY. For the CDR3, the DNA is TGTGCCAGCAGCTCCCCACCGTCTAGTGCGCAGTACTAC.

A word on this clonotype: Its ends do not fully match the called genes, so a read error is possible. V gene TRBV7-2 combines with J gene TRBJ2-7, with no clear D. The CDR3 is 14 residues long. Germline V gives CDR1 SGHTA, CDR2 FQGNSA. CDR3 DNA: TGCGCCAGCAGCTTTAGGGCCAGCTCATACGAGCAGTACTTC. Translation gives CASSFRASSYEQYF. Filled out from reference TRBV7-2 and TRBJ2-7, the complete variable domain reads GAGVSQSPSNKVTEKGKDVELRCDPISGHTALYWYRQSLGQGLEFLIYFQGNSAPDKSGLPSDRFSAERTGGSVSTLTIQRTQQEDSAVYLCASSFRASSYEQYFGPGTRLTVT.

The chain has TRBV5-4 and TRBJ1-6, with 7 positions matching TRBD1. The CDR3 is made up of 12 amino acids. Per germline, CDR1 SGHNT and CDR2 YYREEE (reference sequence). The trim removed 4 bases at V and 16 bases at J, leaving 8 bases unmatched. CDR3: CASSVSGTALHF. CDR3 DNA: TGTGCCAGCAGCGTATCCGGGACAGCGCTCCACTTT.

The chain's CDR3 is CATSKGPAGHANYGYTF. Here the CDR3 DNA reads TGTGCCACCAGCAAAGGTCCCGCAGGACATGCGAACTATGGCTACACCTTC. V and J are TRBV15 and TRBJ2-6; possibly TRBD1 for D (5 bases). The DNA matches TRBJ1-2 better at its end, which makes the J call doubtful. CDR3 length: 17 amino acids. Germline assignment: CDR1 LNHNV and CDR2 YYDKDF (reference sequence).

The table lists this clonotype with many counts. One end of the junction does not line up with germline, which may come from a read error. This sequence joins TRBV27 and TRBJ2-7; 10 nucleotides line up with TRBD1. The CDR3 sequence is 14 residues long. The germline gives CDR1 MNHEY, CDR2 SMNVEV (reference sequence). The CDR3 region is CASSLGDRGYEQYF. The CDR3, as DNA: TGCGCCAGCAGCTTGGGGGACAGGGGATACGAGCAGTACTTC.

Comment on this clonotype: With a much larger clone just one base away, this may be a read error. V gene TRBV3-1 combines with J gene TRBJ2-3; the match to TRBD2 covers 9 bases. The CDR3 is made up of 15 amino acids. Germline V gene data show CDR1 as LGHDT and CDR2 as YNNKEL (reference sequence). The J segment lost 6 bases and the V segment lost 5 bases, leaving 9 bases of the junction unmatched. The CDR3 DNA follows: TGTGCCAGCAGCAGCGGGGCGGGGGGGCTGGATACGCAGTATTTT. It translates to CASSSGAGGLDTQYF.

At least ten counts were recorded for this clonotype. The V gene is TRBV5-6, the J gene TRBJ1-6, with 7 bases lining up with TRBD1. Looked up from germline, CDR1 is SGHDT and CDR2 is YYEEEE. The J segment lost 10 bases and the V segment lost 2 bases, leaving 9 bases of the junction unmatched. This CDR3 is built from 15 residues. CDR3 bases: TGTGCCAGCAGCTTTGAAGACAGGGAACTCTCACCCCTCCACTTT. Encoded protein: CASSFEDRELSPLHF.

A word on this clonotype: At one end the junction does not follow the germline gene, possibly because of a read error. The chain recombines TRBV5-1 with TRBJ1-1; D gene unclear. This CDR3 contains 14 residues. Germline CDR1 is SGHRS and CDR2 is YFSETQ. In DNA form, the CDR3 reads TGTGCCAGCAGTGGCCGGCCGGTGAACACTGAAGCTTTCTTT. It translates to CASSGRPVNTEAFF.

As to this clonotype: One junction end does not reproduce the germline sequence, and a read error may be involved. The genes are TRBV10-3 and TRBJ1-2, with unresolved D. CDR3 size: 14 residues. Germline CDR1 is ENHRY and CDR2 is SYGVKD. CDR3 nucleotides: TGTGCCATCAGTAAGCAGAACAAGAACTATGGCTACCCCTTC. Encoded protein: CAISKQNKNYGYPF.

This clonotype showed up many times. CDR3 residues: CSALRTGHGYTF. The CDR3 DNA sequence: TGCAGTGCTCTTCGGACTGGGCATGGCTACACCTTC. This chain links TRBV20-1 with TRBJ1-2; D remains ambiguous. The CDR3 runs to 12 residues. Trimming shortened V by 5 bases and J by 6 bases, and 13 bases separated the two germline ends. Germline V CDR1 and CDR2: DFQATT, SNEGSKA (reference sequence).

This clonotype has just a few counts. The final CDR3 position lacks the conserved phenylalanine or tryptophan, pointing to a likely read error. The limits of the CDR3 on the DNA are not certain, so only TCRdb's listed CDR3 is given. The chain has TRBV7-2 and TRBJ1-1. Termini included, the CDR3 measures 13 amino acids. From germline, CDR1 is SGHTA and CDR2 FQGNSA. This chain's CDR3 is CASSLRQGRSQPQ.

The gene calls are TRBV20-1 and TRBJ1-5; the D is unclear. The length of the CDR3 is 16 residues. From germline, CDR1 is DFQATT and CDR2 SNEGSKA (reference sequence). V shed 1 base and J shed 5 bases, with 18 bases lying between them. CDR3 region: CSARVWSQERDQPQHF. DNA for the CDR3: TGCAGTGCTAGAGTATGGTCTCAAGAGAGGGATCAGCCCCAGCATTTT.

As to this clonotype: It is likely a read error, because the conserved phenylalanine at the end of the CDR3 is missing. The DNA is left out, because the CDR3 cannot be placed on it with certainty; the CDR3 is given as TCRdb lists it. The chain has TRBV7-6 and TRBJ1-3. With termini counted, the CDR3 has 12 amino acids. Germline V lookup: CDR1 SGHVS, CDR2 FNYEAQ. This chain's CDR3 is CASSLEGNSRTV.

As to this clonotype: Relative to the germline gene, one junction end is altered; a read error may explain this. The rearrangement uses TRBV5-1 and TRBJ2-2; D gene uncertain. CDR3 length: 15 amino acids. Germline loops: CDR1 SGHRS, CDR2 YFSETQ. CDR3 DNA: TGTGCCAGCAGCCTGGACGGGTGTAGCACCGGGGAGCTGTTTTTT. Protein sequence: CASSLDGCSTGELFF.

This clonotype was observed a handful of times. This rearrangement joins TRBV20-1 to TRBJ2-7; D is ambiguous. This CDR3 comprises 12 residues. V was cut by 2 bases and J by 2 bases, with 7 bases left in between. The germline V gene encodes CDR1 DFQATT and CDR2 SNEGSKA (reference sequence). CDR3 protein: CSARQRAYEQYF. CDR3 nucleotide sequence: TGCAGTGCTAGACAGAGAGCCTACGAGCAGTACTTC.

The chain joins TRBV9 to TRBJ2-5; D may be TRBD1 or TRBD2 (5 bases each). This CDR3 has 16 amino acids. The germline CDR1 and CDR2 sequences are SGDLS and YYNGEE. V was pared by 4 bases and J by 9 bases, with 25 bases between. The DNA of the CDR3 is TGTGCCAGCAGCTCCCACGGGGCACGGAACTTGGAGCCCCAGTACTTC. It yields the protein CASSSHGARNLEPQYF.

There are many counts of this clonotype. The chain recombines TRBV6-2 or TRBV6-3 with TRBJ1-5; no definite D call. The CDR3 is 13 amino acids. Trimming left V 8 bases short and J 5 bases short, with 13 bases between. Germline CDR1 is MNHEY and CDR2 is SVGEGT. The CDR3 nucleotides are TGTGCCAGCCAAACCGTGGTGTATCAGCCCCAGCATTTT. This encodes CASQTVVYQPQHF.

This clonotype was found many times. The chain recombines TRBV30 with TRBJ2-2, with TRBD1 matching over 8 bases. The length of the CDR3 is 13 residues. CDR1 GTSNPN and CDR2 SVGIG come from the germline V gene (reference sequence). The trim removed 8 bases at V and 1 base at J, leaving 3 bases unmatched. CDR3 region: CARGTGNTGELFF. The DNA for the CDR3 is TGTGCCCGGGGGACAGGGAACACCGGGGAGCTGTTTTTT.

This clonotype came up once. One end of the junction does not line up with germline, which may come from a read error. The J gene is TRBJ2-2, the V gene TRBV6-5, with a possible D match to TRBD1 (6 bases). CDR3 length equals 17 residues. Germline-derived CDR1 and CDR2 are MNHEY and SVGAGI. The CDR3 region has the DNA TGTGCCAGCAGTAACCGCCTAGACAGGCCGAACACCGGGGAGCCGTTTTTT. Protein: CASSNRLDRPNTGEPFF.